One sample yielded the 27 T cell receptor beta chains listed below, sequenced in a study of cytomegalovirus exposure and HLA in healthy donors. Primers included in the PCR were 60 Vbeta and 13 Jbeta primers. Some clones are missing from TCRdb's copy, which holds only in-frame ones; the method was immunoSEQ multiplex PCR. The sample has approximately 100,000 clones; about 59% are singletons. What was sequenced was PBMCs. These receptors were collected from a man aged 25-45 years in good health and CMV-seropositive.

The DNA of the CDR3 is TGCGCCAGCAGCGCCTTGGGACAAACGATCCCCAATGAGCAGTTCTTC. The encoded protein is CASSALGQTIPNEQFF. The chain recombines TRBV4-1 with TRBJ2-1; D might be TRBD1 (6 bases). The CDR3 spans 16 residues. V lost 5 bases, J lost 6 bases, and 20 bases lay in between. Looked up from germline, CDR1 is MGHRA and CDR2 is YSYEKL.

This chain connects TRBV11-2 to TRBJ2-3, with a possible D match to TRBD2 (6 bases). V was cut by 6 bases and J by 2 bases, with 15 bases left in between. Per the germline V gene, CDR1 is SGHAT and CDR2 is FQNNGV. This CDR3 region has 15 residues. Written as DNA, the CDR3 is TGTGCCAGCAGTCGCGGGGACTTTTTCACAGATACGCAGTATTTT. It specifies CASSRGDFFTDTQYF.

This clone showed up just a few times. CDR3 protein: CSVEDLHFTGKETQYF. For the CDR3, the DNA is TGCAGCGTTGAAGACCTCCATTTTACAGGGAAAGAGACCCAGTACTTC. V gene TRBV29-1 combines with J gene TRBJ2-5; TRBD1 might be the D (6 bases). CDR3 length: 16 amino acids. CDR1 and CDR2 (germline): SQVTM, ANQGSEA. Trimming left V 0 bases short and J 3 bases short, with 17 bases between.

The chain employs TRBV10-2 and TRBJ1-5; D is unresolved. V was shortened by 7 bases and J by 1 base, with 14 bases between the two germline ends. This CDR3 is built from 15 residues. The germline gives CDR1 WSHSY, CDR2 SAAADI. The CDR3 loop is CASTSGWPSNQPQHF. The CDR3 region has the DNA TGCGCCAGCACCTCGGGGTGGCCGAGCAATCAGCCCCAGCATTTT.

The chain carries TRBV6-1 and TRBJ1-2; the match to TRBD1 covers 7 bases. Trimming took 3 bases from V and 4 from J; bases not matched to a gene: 8. The length of the CDR3 is 15 residues. The germline V gene encodes CDR1 MNHNS and CDR2 SASEGT. CDR3 sequence: CASSEATGPGYGYTF. The CDR3, as DNA: TGTGCCAGCAGTGAGGCGACAGGGCCTGGCTATGGCTACACCTTC.

This chain joins TRBV11-2 and TRBJ2-7; 15 nucleotides match TRBD2. CDR1 is SGHAT, CDR2 FQNNGV, per germline. V was pared by 6 bases and J by 6 bases, with 6 bases of the junction left unmatched. The CDR3 has 15 amino acids. The chain's CDR3 is CASSWTSGGVVEQYF. The DNA for the CDR3 is TGTGCCAGCAGTTGGACTAGCGGGGGGGTTGTCGAGCAGTACTTC.

This clone was picked up one time. This chain connects TRBV4-1 to TRBJ1-1, with D maybe TRBD1 (6 bases). Germline CDR1 is MGHRA and CDR2 is YSYEKL. The CDR3 totals 16 residues. Trimming took off 6 bases at V and 5 bases at J, with 22 bases between the two ends. CDR3 in amino acids: CASRQRGGRVWTEAFF. The CDR3 DNA sequence: TGCGCCAGCAGGCAGCGTGGGGGCAGGGTATGGACTGAAGCTTTCTTT.

The chain employs TRBV19 and TRBJ1-1; D is unclear. The CDR3 runs 12 residues. Germline assignment: CDR1 LNHDA and CDR2 SQIVND (reference sequence). The V and J ends lost 6 bases and 0 bases respectively, with 5 bases between them. The CDR3 spells CASSFLNTEAFF. The DNA for the CDR3 is TGTGCCAGTAGCTTCCTGAACACTGAAGCTTTCTTT.

The chain uses TRBV11-2 and TRBJ2-2; possibly TRBD1 for D (7 bases). V lost 3 bases, J lost 4 bases, and 15 bases lay in between. The CDR3 has 16 residues. Germline V gene sequence: CDR1 SGHAT, CDR2 FQNNGV. DNA of the CDR3: TGTGCCAGCAGCTTTTTCCCAGGGGGGAGCACCGGGGAGCTGTTTTTT. Translating gives CASSFFPGGSTGELFF.

This clone was picked up one time. The V and J genes are TRBV18 and TRBJ1-1; D is unresolved. V dropped 2 bases and J dropped 1 base, with 20 bases sitting between them. The CDR3 runs 18 residues. Germline V gene data show CDR1 as KGHSH and CDR2 as LQKENI. CDR3 protein: CASSPVQNGIGPNTEAFF. The CDR3 bases are TGTGCCAGCTCACCAGTTCAAAACGGGATAGGGCCGAACACTGAAGCTTTCTTT. Full variable domain (remainder filled in from reference TRBV18 and TRBJ1-1): NAGVMQNPRHLVRRRGQEARLRCSPMKGHSHVYWYRQLPEEGLKFMVYLQKENIIDESGMPKERFSAEFPKEGPSILRIQQVVRGDSAAYFCASSPVQNGIGPNTEAFFGQGTRLTVV.

The rearrangement joins TRBV11-3 to TRBJ2-1, with D hard to call. The V gene lost 8 bases and the J gene lost 12 bases, with 17 bases spanning the gap. The CDR3 totals 12 residues. CDR1 is SGHNT, CDR2 YENEEA, per germline. CDR3 in amino acids: CASRLVRSGQFF. The DNA of the CDR3 is TGTGCCAGCCGTCTTGTCCGTTCGGGGCAGTTCTTC.

This sequence joins TRBV4-1 and TRBJ1-4; D unresolved. There are 14 residues in the CDR3. CDR1 and CDR2 (germline): MGHRA, YSYEKL. Trimming pared 1 base from V and 12 bases from J, leaving 15 bases between. The chain's CDR3 is CASSQVGRSAELFF. The DNA of the CDR3 is TGCGCCAGCAGCCAAGTTGGTAGGTCCGCGGAACTGTTTTTT.

The genes are TRBV5-6 and TRBJ2-5, with D possibly TRBD2 on 6 matching bases. The germline V gene has CDR1 SGHDT and CDR2 YYEEEE. The CDR3 length is 12 residues. The ends were cut back, 7 bases at V and 1 base at J, with 8 bases in the middle. The DNA for the CDR3 is TGTGCCAGCGGGGGACTCCAAGAGACCCAGTACTTC. Amino acid sequence: CASGGLQETQYF. Using reference TRBV5-6 and TRBJ2-5 for the parts outside the CDR3, the full variable domain is DAGVTQSPTHLIKTRGQQVTLRCSPKSGHDTVSWYQQALGQGPQFIFQYYEEEERQRGNFPDRFSGHQFPNYSSELNVNALLLGDSALYLCASGGLQETQYFGPGTRLLVL.

To note about this clone: The same CDR3 can be traced to other DNA sequences in this sample. The J gene is TRBJ1-2, the V gene TRBV27, with 12 bases fitting TRBD1. The CDR3 runs to 18 residues. The J segment lost 4 bases and the V segment lost 4 bases, leaving 13 bases of the junction unmatched. CDR1 MNHEY and CDR2 SMNVEV come from the germline V gene (reference sequence). CDR3 DNA: TGTGCCAGCAGTTCGGCGGGACAGGGGGCTCCAAGGGGCTATGGCTACACCTTC. It encodes CASSSAGQGAPRGYGYTF.

This clone came up a few times. The J gene is TRBJ1-1, the V gene TRBV16; TRBD1 agrees at 7 bases. The CDR3 contains 13 residues. Germline lookup yields CDR1 KGHSY and CDR2 FQNENV. Losses at the gene ends were 4 bases for V and 1 base for J; bases not matched to a gene: 0. The CDR3 here is CASSRQGNTEAFF. The CDR3 coding sequence is TGTGCCAGCAGCCGACAGGGGAACACTGAAGCTTTCTTT.

This clone was detected ten times or more. V gene TRBV27 combines with J gene TRBJ2-7; a possible D gene is TRBD2 (6 bases). V was pared by 0 bases and J by 2 bases, with 17 bases between. The germline V gene encodes CDR1 MNHEY and CDR2 SMNVEV (reference sequence). This CDR3 is built from 17 residues. The CDR3: CASSLSRPSAGTYEQYF. The CDR3 DNA follows: TGTGCCAGCAGTTTATCTAGGCCCTCAGCGGGTACCTACGAGCAGTACTTC.

V gene TRBV25-1 combines with J gene TRBJ1-2; no clear D gene. The V end was cut by 5 bases, the J end by 5 bases, with 9 bases between. The CDR3 is 12 residues long. In germline, CDR1 is MGHDK, CDR2 SYGVNS. DNA of the CDR3: TGTGCCAGCAGTCTGTCAGGATATGGCTACACCTTC. It encodes CASSLSGYGYTF.

V and J are TRBV7-9 and TRBJ2-2; D unclear. CDR3 length: 12 residues. Trimming took off 7 bases at V and 5 bases at J, with 8 bases between the two ends. CDR1 is SEHNR, CDR2 FQNEAQ, per germline (reference sequence). The CDR3 DNA is TGTGCCAGCACTAGAGAGACCGGGGAGCTGTTTTTT. It codes for CASTRETGELFF.

This clone has just a few counts. The gene calls are TRBV5-1 and TRBJ2-1, with 8 bases identical to TRBD2. Trimming took 5 bases from V and 0 from J; bases not matched to a gene: 7. Germline values: CDR1 SGHRS, CDR2 YFSETQ. This CDR3 region has 16 residues. CDR3 bases: TGCGCCAGCAGGAGGATAGCGGGGAGCTCCTACAATGAGCAGTTCTTC. Encoded protein: CASRRIAGSSYNEQFF.

There are a few counts of this clone. This chain joins TRBV7-9 and TRBJ1-4; D gene uncertain. Germline CDR1 is SEHNR and CDR2 is FQNEAQ (reference sequence). The CDR3 consists of 13 residues. V dropped 8 bases and J dropped 2 bases, with 9 bases sitting between them. DNA for the CDR3: TGTGCCAGCGGCGCGGCGACTAATGAAAAACTGTTTTTT. This gives the protein CASGAATNEKLFF.

This clone came up once. The chain combines TRBV25-1 with TRBJ1-2; D uncertain. The germline V and J ends were trimmed by 3 bases and 2 bases, with 10 bases remaining between them. Germline-derived CDR1 and CDR2 are MGHDK and SYGVNS. The CDR3 covers 14 residues. The CDR3 loop is CASSDPNLNYGYTF. Here the CDR3 DNA reads TGTGCCAGCAGTGACCCCAATCTAAACTATGGCTACACCTTC.

This clone has a single count. This chain links TRBV6-5 with TRBJ1-2; D is possibly TRBD1 (6 bases). Germline V gene sequence: CDR1 MNHEY, CDR2 SVGAGI. The CDR3 consists of 12 residues. V was trimmed by 4 bases and J by 8 bases, leaving 11 bases between them. CDR3 bases: TGTGCCAGCAGTTGGGGGCCTGAGGGCTACACCTTC. Translating gives CASSWGPEGYTF.

The chain is built from TRBV20-1 and TRBJ1-2; weak D call: TRBD1 (5 bases). The CDR3 loop spans 11 amino acids. CDR1 and CDR2 (germline): DFQATT, SNEGSKA (reference sequence). Trimming removed 6 bases from V and 8 bases from J, with 13 bases in between. The CDR3 loop is CSAQGSSGYTF. CDR3 nucleotide sequence: TGCAGTGCCCAGGGTTCGTCCGGCTACACCTTC.

The chain couples TRBV10-3 to TRBJ2-5; 13 positions agree with TRBD2. The CDR3 runs to 15 residues. The J segment lost 3 bases and the V segment lost 6 bases, leaving 4 bases of the junction unmatched. CDR1 is ENHRY, CDR2 SYGVKD, per germline. CDR3 nucleotides: TGTGCCATCAGGGGGACTAGCGGGGCCAAAGAGACCCAGTACTTC. It yields the protein CAIRGTSGAKETQYF.

The gene calls are TRBV5-1 and TRBJ2-7; TRBD1 matches 9 bases. There are 14 residues in the CDR3. V gave up 4 bases and J gave up 3 bases; unmatched junction bases: 5. CDR1 is SGHRS and CDR2 is YFSETQ in the germline V gene. CDR3 protein: CASSPRTGVYEQYF. CDR3 coding DNA: TGCGCCAGCAGCCCAAGGACAGGGGTCTACGAGCAGTACTTC. The variable domain in full, with the rest retrieved from reference TRBV5-1 and TRBJ2-7, is KAGVTQTPRYLIKTRGQQVTLSCSPISGHRSVSWYQQTPGQGLQFLFEYFSETQRNKGNFPGRFSGRQFSNSRSEMNVSTLELGDSALYLCASSPRTGVYEQYFGPGTRLTVT.

This chain joins TRBV6-5 and TRBJ2-1; 8 bases map to TRBD1. Germline loops: CDR1 MNHEY, CDR2 SVGAGI. The trim removed 6 bases at V and 7 bases at J, leaving 11 bases unmatched. This CDR3 comprises 15 residues. The CDR3 loop is CASRPARTGWNEQFF. The CDR3 DNA reads TGTGCCAGCAGGCCTGCAAGGACAGGGTGGAATGAGCAGTTCTTC.

This clone came up a few times. The rearrangement uses TRBV5-1 and TRBJ2-1, with a possible D match to TRBD2 (6 bases). CDR3 length equals 13 residues. Germline CDR1 and CDR2: SGHRS and YFSETQ. V was trimmed by 0 bases and J by 5 bases, leaving 6 bases between them. CDR3 in DNA: TGCGCCAGCAGCTTGGGACTAGACAATGAGCAGTTCTTC. It is translated as CASSLGLDNEQFF.